This T cell receptor beta chain derives from a study of blood T cell repertoires in COVID-19 (TCRdb year 2020). For the study in its entirety: Collaborator samples came from the United States, Italy and Spain and covered acute and convalescent phases of COVID-19. The material from the prospective study consisted of cDNA or gDNA derived from T cells, B-cell-depleted T cells, or PBMCs. Subjects who had been exposed to COVID-19, were actively infected with it, or had recovered from it provided the deeply sampled blood TCRbeta repertoires that made up the dataset. The repertoires were released in a freely available public database meant as a resource for research on the immune response to SARS-CoV-2. The samples were drawn from the first 160 participants of the ongoing ImmuneRACE study and from under 1,500 subjects provided by 6 global collaborators. Nearly every sample came with metadata listing a de-identified subject ID, COVID-19 status, age in years and sex. HLA class I and class II types, where available, came from metadata supplied by the sample provider rather than from assay-based typing. What the research found in general, with its limitations: Clinical and demographic metadata were provided uncurated, with the amount varying by source and participant.

Of note for this clone: Its antigen remains unidentified. Base-call qualities are not available, and no considerably larger clone is one nucleotide away.

TCRbeta CDR3 regions were amplified from genomic DNA using the immunoSEQ Assay, a bias-controlled multiplex PCR. Per the authors' processing: The number of nucleated cells in each sample was estimated from the amplification of reference gene primers within the assay. To quantify the absolute abundance of each unique TCRbeta CDR3 rearrangement, sequence reads were collapsed and filtered. For each sample, productive Simpson clonality was calculated by taking the square root of Simpson's diversity index across productive rearrangements. TCRdb mirrors the immuneACCESS table, restricted to in-frame sequences. Some clones are absent from its copies; in checked studies, under half trace to an unresolved V gene, and the reason for the others is unknown. The DNA was the basis for D and trimming; V, J and clone size are from that table. This sample holds 250,000 to 400,000 clones; 90% were observed only once. Of the sample, less than 3.5% is held by the ten largest clones.

At the junction V is shortened by 3 bases and J by 4 bases; bases outside the gene matches: 2. Based on the germline V gene (reference sequence), the CDR1 and CDR2 sequences are LNHNV and YYDKDF. The CDR3, cysteine through phenylalanine, is 13 amino acids long. The CDR3 DNA has 39 bases and is translated from base 1. One collaborating source in Seattle enrolled patients during active infection and followed them longitudinally through the course of disease. The collaborating institutions used their own protocols to collect whole blood in K2EDTA tubes. For TCRbeta analysis, collaborators shipped samples as frozen whole blood, isolated PBMCs, or DNA extracted from either of those sample types.

Material for sequencing was peripheral blood. This sequence was found in a woman aged 30 to 39 with COVID-19, enrolled during active disease. The chain links TRBV15 with TRBJ1-1; 7 central bases correspond to TRBD1. The nucleotide sequence is TGTGCCACCAGCAGTCAGGGGGGCACTGAAGCTTTCTTT. Its protein reads: CATSSQGGTEAFF.